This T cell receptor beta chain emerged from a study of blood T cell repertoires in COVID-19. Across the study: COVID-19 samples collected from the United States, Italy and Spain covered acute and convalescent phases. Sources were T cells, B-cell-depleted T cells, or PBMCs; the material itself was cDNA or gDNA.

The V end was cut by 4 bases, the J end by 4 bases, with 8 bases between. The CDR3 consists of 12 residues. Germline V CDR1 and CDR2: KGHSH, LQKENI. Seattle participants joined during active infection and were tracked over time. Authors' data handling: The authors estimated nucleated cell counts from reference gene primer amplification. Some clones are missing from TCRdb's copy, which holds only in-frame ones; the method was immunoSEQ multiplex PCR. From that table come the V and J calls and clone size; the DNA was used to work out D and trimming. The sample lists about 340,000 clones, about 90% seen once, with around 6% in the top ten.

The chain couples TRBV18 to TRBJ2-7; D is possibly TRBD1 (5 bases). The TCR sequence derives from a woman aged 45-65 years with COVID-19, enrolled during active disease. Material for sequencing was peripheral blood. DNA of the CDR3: TGTGCCAGCTCACTCCAGGGTTACGAGCAGTACTTC. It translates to CASSLQGYEQYF.